Sequencing of this T cell receptor (beta chain) was carried out in a study of lymphopenia after photon versus proton radiotherapy. The CDR3 covers 15 residues. Trimming took 7 bases from V and 0 from J, leaving 12 bases between them. CDR1 and CDR2 (germline): MNHEY, SVGAGI. This clone was picked up one time. Some clones are missing from TCRdb's copy, which holds only in-frame ones; the method was immunoSEQ multiplex PCR. The sample contains over 50,000 clones, approximately 86% of which appear only once. The chain links TRBV6-5 to TRBJ1-4; D remains ambiguous. The sample here was peripheral blood, taken from a patient treated with photon-based radiotherapy. The sequence derives from a man in his forties or fifties with gastric cancer. Here the CDR3 DNA reads TGTGCCAGCACGAGCGGATATGCAACTAATGAAAAACTGTTTTTT. Its translation: CASTSGYATNEKLFF.